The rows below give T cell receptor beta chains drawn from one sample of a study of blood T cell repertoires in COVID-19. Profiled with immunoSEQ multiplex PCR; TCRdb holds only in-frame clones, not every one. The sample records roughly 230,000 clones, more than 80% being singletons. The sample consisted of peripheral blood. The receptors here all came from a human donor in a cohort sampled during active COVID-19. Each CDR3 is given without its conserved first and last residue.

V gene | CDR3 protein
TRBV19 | ASSGGRGINSPLH
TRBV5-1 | ASSATGGYEKLF
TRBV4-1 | ASSRGQSNEKLF
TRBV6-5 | ASSRERGGTDTQY
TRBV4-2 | ASSHPGQGLGNEQF
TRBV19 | ASSIRTAKEKLF
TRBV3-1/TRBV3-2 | ASKQAGVVNEQF
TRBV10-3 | AISESTWDRDNSPLH
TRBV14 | ASSQRQGGRNSPLH
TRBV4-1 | ASSQGARTGELF
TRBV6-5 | ASTLAGGNNEQF
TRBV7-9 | ASSQGWDTQWNTEAF
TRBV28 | ASRDRDSYGYT
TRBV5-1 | ASSSTTGGTEAF
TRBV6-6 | ASSWDRSHSGNTIY
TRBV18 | ASSPRQENTGELF
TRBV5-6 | ASSFLHRGAF
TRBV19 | ASSGRTGVSNTEAF
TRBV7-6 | ASSSGGERSIQY
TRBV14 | ASSRDRGFDEQF